A selection of T cell receptor beta chains follows, all from one sample in a study of blood T cell repertoires in COVID-19. Using immunoSEQ multiplex PCR, the repertoire was profiled, and TCRdb retains in-frame clones only, with some absent. The sample records roughly 290,000 clones, 87% being singletons. Sequenced material: PBMCs or T cells enriched from blood (not recorded which). Every receptor here comes from a middle-aged woman who had recovered from COVID-19. The CDR3 runs from the conserved cysteine through the conserved F or W. Each record gives: V gene, D gene, J gene, clone size, CDR3 protein, CDR3 DNA. A D gene is named only where the DNA matches it firmly. Clone size is not always given. Where it is, it says once, few, many or a class for expanded clones.

v_gene: TRBV2; d_gene: TRBD2; j_gene: TRBJ2-7; abundance: NA; CDR3aa: CAGGPSGIEQYF; CDR3nt: TGTGCCGGAGGCCCTAGCGGGATCGAGCAGTACTTC
v_gene: TRBV5-3; d_gene: NA; j_gene: TRBJ2-7; abundance: NA; CDR3aa: CARSRPGTRARGEQYF; CDR3nt: TGTGCCAGAAGCCGTCCCGGGACACGGGCGAGGGGCGAGCAGTACTTC
v_gene: TRBV19; d_gene: NA; j_gene: TRBJ1-2; abundance: NA; CDR3aa: CASSKARGDNYGYTF; CDR3nt: TGTGCCAGTAGTAAAGCTCGCGGGGACAACTATGGCTACACCTTC
v_gene: TRBV7-2; d_gene: NA; j_gene: TRBJ2-5; abundance: NA; CDR3aa: CASSLGGHGETQYF; CDR3nt: TGTGCCAGCAGCTTAGGAGGGCACGGTGAGACCCAGTACTTC
v_gene: TRBV7-9; d_gene: NA; j_gene: TRBJ2-3; abundance: NA; CDR3aa: CASSLEGVTTDTQYF; CDR3nt: TGTGCCAGCAGCTTAGAGGGAGTCACCACAGATACGCAGTATTTT
v_gene: TRBV7-9; d_gene: TRBD2; j_gene: TRBJ2-1; abundance: NA; CDR3aa: CASSQPLGLAGGPNEQFF; CDR3nt: TGTGCCAGCAGCCAACCCCTGGGACTAGCGGGAGGCCCTAATGAGCAGTTCTTC
v_gene: TRBV5-8; d_gene: NA; j_gene: TRBJ1-3; abundance: NA; CDR3aa: CASSLVTGTGNTIYF; CDR3nt: TGTGCCAGCAGCTTGGTTACAGGGACTGGAAACACCATATATTTT
v_gene: TRBV5-6; d_gene: NA; j_gene: TRBJ2-4; abundance: NA; CDR3aa: CASSLEQAKNIQYF; CDR3nt: TGTGCCAGCAGCTTGGAACAAGCCAAAAACATTCAGTACTTC
v_gene: TRBV7-9; d_gene: TRBD2; j_gene: TRBJ2-3; abundance: NA; CDR3aa: CASRGTSGRASTDTQYF; CDR3nt: TGTGCCAGCAGGGGGACTAGCGGGCGCGCTAGCACAGATACGCAGTATTTT
v_gene: TRBV28; d_gene: TRBD1; j_gene: TRBJ2-5; abundance: NA; CDR3aa: CASSRPGQGAETQYF; CDR3nt: TGTGCCAGCAGTCGCCCGGGACAGGGCGCCGAGACCCAGTACTTC
v_gene: TRBV6-2/TRBV6-3; d_gene: NA; j_gene: TRBJ2-7; abundance: few; CDR3aa: CASSFGVESPYEQYF; CDR3nt: TGTGCCAGCAGCTTCGGGGTAGAGTCACCCTACGAGCAGTACTTC
v_gene: TRBV24-1; d_gene: NA; j_gene: TRBJ2-3; abundance: NA; CDR3aa: CATNTGGTTTDTQYF; CDR3nt: TGTGCCACCAATACAGGGGGGACTACCACAGATACGCAGTATTTT
v_gene: TRBV18; d_gene: NA; j_gene: TRBJ2-2; abundance: few; CDR3aa: CASSPRGTGELFF; CDR3nt: TGTGCCAGCTCACCACGAGGGACCGGGGAGCTGTTTTTT
v_gene: TRBV11-2; d_gene: TRBD1; j_gene: TRBJ2-7; abundance: NA; CDR3aa: CASSFNRGYEQYF; CDR3nt: TGTGCCAGCAGCTTTAACAGGGGTTACGAGCAGTACTTC
v_gene: TRBV10-1; d_gene: NA; j_gene: TRBJ2-1; abundance: NA; CDR3aa: CARLWSSYNEQFF; CDR3nt: TGCGCCAGACTTTGGAGTAGCTACAATGAGCAGTTCTTC
v_gene: TRBV27; d_gene: TRBD1; j_gene: TRBJ1-2; abundance: once; CDR3aa: CASRLGGTGGFYGYTF; CDR3nt: TGTGCCAGCAGACTCGGTGGGACAGGGGGCTTCTATGGCTACACCTTC